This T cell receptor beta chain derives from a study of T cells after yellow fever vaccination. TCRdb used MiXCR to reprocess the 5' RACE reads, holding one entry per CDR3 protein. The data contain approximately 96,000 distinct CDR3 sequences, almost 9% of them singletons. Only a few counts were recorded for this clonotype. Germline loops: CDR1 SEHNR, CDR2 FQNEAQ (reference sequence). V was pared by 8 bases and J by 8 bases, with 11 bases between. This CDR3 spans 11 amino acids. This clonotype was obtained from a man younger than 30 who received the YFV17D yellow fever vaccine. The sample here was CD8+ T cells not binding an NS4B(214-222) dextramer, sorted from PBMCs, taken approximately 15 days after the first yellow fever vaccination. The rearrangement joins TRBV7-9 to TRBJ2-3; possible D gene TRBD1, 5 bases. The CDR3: CASWAGLTQYF. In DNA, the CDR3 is TGTGCCAGCTGGGCAGGGCTTACGCAGTATTTT.